This TCR beta chain is drawn from a study of blood T cell repertoires in COVID-19. Across the study: COVID-19 samples collected from the United States, Italy and Spain covered acute and convalescent phases. T cells, B-cell-depleted T cells, or PBMCs provided the cDNA or gDNA that served as material.

Authors' methods: How many nucleated cells were present was estimated from reference gene primer amplification. Assay: immunoSEQ multiplex PCR; the TCRdb copy retains only in-frame clones and omits some. The DNA was the basis for D and trimming; V, J and clone size are from that table. The table lists 110,000 or so clones, roughly 85% of them singletons. What was sequenced was peripheral blood. The TCR originated in a man aged 40-55 years with acute or convalescent COVID-19.

The CDR3: CASSQDPGWYGKGAEGANVLTF. CDR3 bases: TGCGCCAGCAGCCAAGATCCGGGTTGGTACGGTAAGGGGGCGGAGGGGGCCAACGTCCTGACTTTC. The chain is built from TRBV4-3 and TRBJ2-6, with 7 bases matching TRBD1. This CDR3 comprises 22 residues. V shed 0 bases, J shed 4 bases, and the junction held 21 bases outside the gene matches. Germline V gene data show CDR1 as LGHNA and CDR2 as YSLEER.